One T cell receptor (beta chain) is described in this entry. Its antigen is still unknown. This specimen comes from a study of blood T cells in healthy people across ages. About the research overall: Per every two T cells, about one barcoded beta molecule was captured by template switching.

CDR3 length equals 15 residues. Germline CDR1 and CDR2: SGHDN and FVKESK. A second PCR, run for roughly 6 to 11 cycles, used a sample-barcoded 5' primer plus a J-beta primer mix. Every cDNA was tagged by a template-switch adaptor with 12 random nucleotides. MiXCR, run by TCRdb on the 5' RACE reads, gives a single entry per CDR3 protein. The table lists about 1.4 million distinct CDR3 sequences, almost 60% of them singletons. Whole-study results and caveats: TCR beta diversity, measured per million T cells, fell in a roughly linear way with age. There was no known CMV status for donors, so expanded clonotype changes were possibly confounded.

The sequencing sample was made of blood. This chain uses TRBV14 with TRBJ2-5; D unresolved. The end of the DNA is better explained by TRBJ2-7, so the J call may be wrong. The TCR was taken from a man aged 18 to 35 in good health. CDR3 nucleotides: TGTGCCAGCAGCCAAGTTACGGATACCGGCTACGAGCAGTACTTC. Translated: CASSQVTDTGYEQYF.